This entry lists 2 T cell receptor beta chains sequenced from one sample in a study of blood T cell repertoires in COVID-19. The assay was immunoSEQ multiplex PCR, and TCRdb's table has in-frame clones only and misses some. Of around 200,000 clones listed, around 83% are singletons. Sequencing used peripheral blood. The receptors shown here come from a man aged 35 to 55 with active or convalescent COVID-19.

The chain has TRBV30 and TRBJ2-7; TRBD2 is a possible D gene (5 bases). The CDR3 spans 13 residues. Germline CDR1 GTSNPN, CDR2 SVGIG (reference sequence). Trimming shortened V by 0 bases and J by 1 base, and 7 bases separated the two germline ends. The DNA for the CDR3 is TGTGCCTGGAGTGTCGAGGGTTCCTACGAGCAGTACTTC. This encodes CAWSVEGSYEQYF.

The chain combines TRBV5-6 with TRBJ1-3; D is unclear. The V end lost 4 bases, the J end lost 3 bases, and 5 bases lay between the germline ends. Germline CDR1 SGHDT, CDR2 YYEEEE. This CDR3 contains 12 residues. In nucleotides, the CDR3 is TGTGCCAGCAGCCGGGATGGAAACACCATATATTTT. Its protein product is CASSRDGNTIYF.